This T cell receptor (beta chain) was identified during a study of cytomegalovirus exposure and HLA in healthy donors. Findings and caveats of the study: At a 0.05 false discovery rate, a later analysis found some 18,000 TCR beta sequences to be associated with HLA alleles. A later analysis revealed that TCR association rates differed between HLA loci, peaking at DRB1 and bottoming out at HLA-C. Rarity characterized most TCR sequences, yet some public TCRs appeared in many donors.

This CDR3 contains 13 residues. Trimming pared 6 bases from V and 0 bases from J, leaving 9 bases between. Germline V CDR1 and CDR2: KGHSH, LQKENI. Primers: 60 Vbeta forward and 13 Jbeta reverse. Here immunoSEQ multiplex PCR was the method, and the copy in TCRdb shows in-frame clones only, minus some. The repertoire holds around 200,000 clones, with around three quarters as singletons. On this clone itself: The antigen is unknown.

This sequence originates from a woman in her forties or fifties in good health and CMV-seronegative. The rearrangement links TRBV18 to TRBJ2-7; TRBD1 might be the D (6 bases). The material sequenced was PBMCs. CDR3 residues: CASSGDTSYEQYF. CDR3 nucleotides: TGTGCCAGCTCGGGGGACACCTCCTACGAGCAGTACTTC.